This TCR beta chain was profiled in a study of shared clonotypes between healthy human individuals (TCRdb year 2020). Background for the entire study: Three men and a couple of women, aged 18 to 49 years, made up the cohort. Each donor's leukapheresis produced roughly between roughly 0.94 and 9.5 billion PBMCs. To estimate repertoire size and how much clonotype sharing occurs between individuals, the study deeply sequenced the blood TCR repertoires of roughly 5 healthy adults. For each donor, three plates each were used for CD4 naive and CD4 memory, two plates were used for CD8 naive, and one plate was used for CD8 memory. To increase sequencing depth and limit assay-specific biases, different laboratories used diverse techniques to prepare libraries and sequence TCR repertoires.

Concerning this clone itself: Its target antigen remains unknown. Base qualities are not at hand, and no much larger clone is one base apart.

Study-wide findings and limitations: Rarefaction of sorted-subset datasets indicated incomplete sequencing despite the large sequencing depth. Pairwise subsampling indicated that sequencing depth was expected to affect the degree of clonotype sharing among donors. Higher generation probabilities were observed for clonotypes shared by all four sorted-subset donors than for non-shared clonotypes. Sampling was limited to blood, and TCR repertoires in tissue likely differ from TCR repertoires in blood. Across four donors, around 5% of naive CD4, 3.5% of naive CD8, about 2% of memory CD4, and 0.3% to 0.45% of memory CD8 clonotypes were shared. Because the study included a small number of donors, the genetic and exposure-history diversity represented was limited. Larger estimated clonotype richness was generally found for naive subsets than for memory subsets.

The CDR3 contains 15 residues, cysteine and phenylalanine counted. Only the CDR3 portion is preserved as DNA: 45 bases, with reading frame beginning at the first base. V is reduced by 0 bases and J by 7 bases, leaving a spacing of 15 bases between them. CDR1 SGHRS and CDR2 YFSETQ were looked up in the germline V gene. Donors were healthy HIV-negative adults with no recently reported acute infections or vaccinations. Every donor was a Caucasian adult living in Nashville, Tennessee, USA. CD4+ T cells were enriched through magnetic negative selection, after which naive cells were positively selected on CD45RA and the remaining negative fraction served as the memory subset. Blood was collected by leukapheresis, and PBMCs were isolated by Ficoll-Histopaque density gradient centrifugation and then cryopreserved in liquid nitrogen vapor phase. Purity and quantity of every magnetically sorted T cell population were checked by analytical flow cytometry. From each sorted fraction, genomic DNA was isolated and quantified by UV absorbance on a Nanodrop 2000c.

Using the deep immunoSEQ assay, multiplex PCR amplified TCR CDR3 regions from genomic DNA. For each cell subset, the extracted genomic DNA was distributed evenly across all wells of several immunoSEQ 96-well plates, and each plate served as one replicate. For sorted subsets, each replicate PCR was loaded with roughly 190 ng genomic DNA, equivalent to 25,000 to 30,000 T cell genomes. Purified libraries were measured with a Qubit 3.0 fluorometer, size-checked on a Bioanalyzer 2100, and measured again with the KAPA Library Quantification kit. Every immunoSEQ 96-well plate was sequenced on a separate single-read 150-cycle Illumina NextSeq 550 flow cell. The paper's data handling went like this. Because only junctional sequences without quality scores were contained in the immunoSEQ output, filtering matching that applied to full-length reads could not be performed. To assign V/J genes and CDR3, sequences were annotated using PyIR, a Python wrapper for IgBLAST v1.9, with IMGT germline references. Reads with weak V/J assignments (E-value above 1e-6), missing CDR3, stop codons, out-of-frame junctions, or ambiguous translated residues were removed. V3J clonotypes were defined by identical inferred V gene, J gene, and CDR3 amino acid sequence. Percentage overlap between repertoires was computed as shared unique clonotypes divided by the size of the smaller repertoire. Richness of each repertoire was evaluated using RTK rarefaction, the Chao1 estimator, and Recon v2.1 estimates of unobserved clonotypes. For all TCRbeta clonotypes obtained by the gDNA method from a few donors, generation probabilities were computed with OLGA. What TCRdb holds here is the immuneACCESS table cut down to in-frame rearrangements. Part of the clones is not present; checked against another copy, under half of the missing clones reflect an unresolved V gene, and the others are unexplained. V, J and clone size were drawn from that table, and D and trimming were deduced from the DNA. Counted in this sample were roughly 2.5 million clones; around nine tenths of them appeared once. Jointly, the top ten make up more than 0.12% of the sample.

This TCR was recovered from a young man in good health. The chain was built from TRBV5-1 and TRBJ2-3; the D gene may be TRBD1 or TRBD2, since each aligns over 6 bases. Sequencing was done on a sample of naive CD4+ T cells sorted from blood. The cell subset or site label for this specimen denotes: CD45RA+ positively selected. The DNA reads as follows: TGCGCCAGCAGCTTGGGCGGGATGCAGGGGAATACGCAGTATTTT. It encodes CASSLGGMQGNTQYF.